The clone carrying this T cell receptor (beta chain) came up a few times. No antigen is known for it. Absence of ophthalmopathy progression within 18 months defined stable Graves' hyperthyroidism. Aged 18 to 65, the patients had hyperthyroidism that was newly diagnosed and had lasted under 2 months. Trimming shortened V by 7 bases and J by 6 bases, and 19 bases separated the two germline ends. The CDR3 length is 14 residues. The germline V gene encodes CDR1 GTSNPN and CDR2 SVGIG (reference sequence). This record comes from a study of T cells in Graves' hyperthyroidism and ophthalmopathy. TCR beta CDR3 sequences were amplified from RNA transcripts. The TCR CDR3 was amplified in a first-round RT-PCR using the HTBI primer set. TCRdb independently ran MiXCR on the multiplex PCR reads; one entry per CDR3 protein. The profile shows approximately 630,000 distinct CDR3 sequences, around 15% of them singletons.

Overall study findings and caveats: A model of 13 V-J features distinguished ophthalmopathy from stable hyperthyroidism.

The V call is TRBV30, the J call TRBJ2-1; the D gene could be TRBD1 or TRBD2 (5 bases each). The specimen was blood. The sequence was collected from a woman aged 25 to 45 with Graves' hyperthyroidism. The CDR3 region is CAFPRGASFNEQFF. Written as DNA, the CDR3 is TGTGCCTTCCCTAGGGGAGCTAGCTTCAATGAGCAGTTCTTC.